This T cell receptor (beta chain) was profiled in a study of patients and donors after allogeneic stem cell transplantation. V lost 4 bases and J lost 1, with 22 bases in between. Per germline, CDR1 SQVTM and CDR2 ANQGSEA. This CDR3 contains 17 residues. TCRdb re-called the RT-PCR reads through MiXCR, storing one row per CDR3 protein. The sample contains hundreds of thousands of distinct CDR3 sequences, 16% of which appear only once. This clonotype was seen ten or more times. The rearrangement links TRBV29-1 to TRBJ1-2; the D gene is possibly TRBD1 (5 bases). Sequenced sample: blood, either unsorted or a sorted T cell fraction (not recorded which). The TCR originated in a human donor who was either an allogeneic HSCT recipient or a stem cell or donor lymphocyte infusion donor (not recorded which). It is not recorded whose cells these are; they may come from a transplant donor. The CDR3 coding sequence is TGCAGCGTTGTGGGGGGACCGGCGGGGGGTCTTAACTATGGCTACACCTTC. Translated, it gives CSVVGGPAGGLNYGYTF.